The 5 T cell receptor beta chains presented below share a single source sample, sequenced in a study of T cell changes during pregnancy in multiple sclerosis. Measured with immunoSEQ multiplex PCR; TCRdb has only the in-frame clones, and not every one. Found here are over 70,000 clones, 94% of them singletons; the top ten hold about 0.8%. The source was peripheral blood, collected in the third trimester of pregnancy. The receptors were gathered from a female donor with multiple sclerosis, enrolled in a pregnancy study.

This chain uses TRBV6-6 with TRBJ2-6; D possibly corresponds to TRBD1 (5 bases). The germline CDR1 and CDR2 sequences are MNHNY and SVGAGI (reference sequence). V lost 6 bases and J lost 2, with 11 bases in between. This CDR3 contains 15 residues. The CDR3 DNA follows: TGTGCCAGCAGCCTGACAGTCGCTGGGGCCAACGTCCTGACTTTC. This codes for CASSLTVAGANVLTF.

In nucleotides, the CDR3 is TGTGCCAGCAGCCAAACAGTTGCGGGAGGGCGAGTCTCCTACGAGCAGTACTTC. Its translation: CASSQTVAGGRVSYEQYF. The chain is built from TRBV14 and TRBJ2-7; TRBD2 aligns across 9 bases. The junction had 11 bases not matched to a gene; V was cut back by 2 bases and J by 0 bases. The CDR3 length is 18 residues. The germline CDR1 and CDR2 sequences are SGHDN and FVKESK. Full variable domain (remainder filled in from reference TRBV14 and TRBJ2-7): EAGVTQFPSHSVIEKGQTVTLRCDPISGHDNLYWYRRVMGKEIKFLLHFVKESKQDESGMPNNRFLAERTGGTYSTLKVQPAELEDSGVYFCASSQTVAGGRVSYEQYFGPGTRLTVT.

The V call is TRBV5-1, the J call TRBJ1-2, with D possibly TRBD1 on 6 matching bases. Deletions cut 0 bases from V and 4 bases from J, with 16 bases between. The CDR3 length is 16 residues. The germline CDR1 and CDR2 sequences are SGHRS and YFSETQ. The CDR3, as DNA: TGCGCCAGCAGCTTGGCCGGGGGGGGCGCTGGCTATGGCTACACCTTC. Amino acids: CASSLAGGGAGYGYTF.

The V and J genes are TRBV5-1 and TRBJ1-3, with D perhaps TRBD1 (6 bases). Germline V gives CDR1 SGHRS, CDR2 YFSETQ. The V gene lost 2 bases and the J gene lost 1 base, with 16 bases spanning the gap. This CDR3 comprises 17 residues. The DNA for the CDR3 is TGCGCCAGCAGCTTCTACTTCAGGGGTAGTTCTGGAAACACCATATATTTT. Its translation is CASSFYFRGSSGNTIYF. Combining the CDR3 with reference TRBV5-1 and TRBJ1-3 gives the whole variable domain KAGVTQTPRYLIKTRGQQVTLSCSPISGHRSVSWYQQTPGQGLQFLFEYFSETQRNKGNFPGRFSGRQFSNSRSEMNVSTLELGDSALYLCASSFYFRGSSGNTIYFGEGSWLTVV.

The CDR3 protein is CASSIGLAGGWSTDTQYF. In DNA, the CDR3 is TGTGCCAGTAGTATTGGGCTAGCGGGAGGGTGGAGCACAGATACGCAGTATTTT. The chain couples TRBV19 to TRBJ2-3; 12 bases agree with TRBD2. V lost 3 bases, J lost 0 bases, and 7 bases stayed unmatched. Looked up from germline, CDR1 is LNHDA and CDR2 is SQIVND (reference sequence). The CDR3 contains 18 residues.